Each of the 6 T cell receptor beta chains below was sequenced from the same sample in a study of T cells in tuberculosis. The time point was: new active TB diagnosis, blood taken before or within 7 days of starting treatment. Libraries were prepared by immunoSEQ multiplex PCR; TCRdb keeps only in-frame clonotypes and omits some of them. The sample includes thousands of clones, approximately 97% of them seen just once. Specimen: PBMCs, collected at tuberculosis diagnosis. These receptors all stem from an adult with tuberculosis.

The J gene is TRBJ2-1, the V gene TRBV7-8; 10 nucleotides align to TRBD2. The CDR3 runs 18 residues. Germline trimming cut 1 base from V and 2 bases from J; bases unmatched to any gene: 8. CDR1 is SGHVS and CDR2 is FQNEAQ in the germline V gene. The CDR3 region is CASSLEAGGRRTYNEQFF. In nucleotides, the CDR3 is TGTGCCAGCAGCTTAGAAGCGGGGGGGCGTAGGACCTACAATGAGCAGTTCTTC.

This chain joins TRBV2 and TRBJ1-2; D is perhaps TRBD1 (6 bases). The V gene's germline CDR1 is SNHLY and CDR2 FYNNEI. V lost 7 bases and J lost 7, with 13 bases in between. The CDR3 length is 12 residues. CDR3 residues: CASTTGYPGYTF. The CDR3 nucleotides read TGTGCCAGCACAACAGGGTACCCTGGCTACACCTTC.

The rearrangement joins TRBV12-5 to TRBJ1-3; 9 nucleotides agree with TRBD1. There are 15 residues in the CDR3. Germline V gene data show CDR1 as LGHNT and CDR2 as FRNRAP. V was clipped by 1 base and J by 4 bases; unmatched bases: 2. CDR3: CASGLDGTGGNTIYF. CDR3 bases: TGTGCTAGTGGTTTGGACGGGACAGGGGGAAACACCATATATTTT.

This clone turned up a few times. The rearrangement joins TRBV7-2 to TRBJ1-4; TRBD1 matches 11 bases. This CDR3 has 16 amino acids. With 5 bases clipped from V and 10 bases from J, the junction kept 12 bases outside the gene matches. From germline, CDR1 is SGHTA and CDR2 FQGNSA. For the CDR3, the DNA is TGTGCCAGCAGCCCTGGACAGGGGGCTGGCGGTGGAAAACTGTTTTTT. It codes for CASSPGQGAGGGKLFF.

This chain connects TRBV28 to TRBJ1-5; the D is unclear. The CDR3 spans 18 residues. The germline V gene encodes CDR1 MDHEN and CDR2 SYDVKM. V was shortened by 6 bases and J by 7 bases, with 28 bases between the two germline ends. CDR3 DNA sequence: TGTGCCAGCAGGACCCCGATTTCTTGGGCCGGCATCCGCCAGCCCCAGCATTTT. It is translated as CASRTPISWAGIRQPQHF.

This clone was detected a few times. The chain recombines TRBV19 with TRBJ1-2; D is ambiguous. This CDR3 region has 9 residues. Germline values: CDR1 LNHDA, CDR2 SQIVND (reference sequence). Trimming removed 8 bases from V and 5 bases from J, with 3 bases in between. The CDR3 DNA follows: TGTGCCAGTTTATATGGCTACACCTTC. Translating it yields CASLYGYTF.